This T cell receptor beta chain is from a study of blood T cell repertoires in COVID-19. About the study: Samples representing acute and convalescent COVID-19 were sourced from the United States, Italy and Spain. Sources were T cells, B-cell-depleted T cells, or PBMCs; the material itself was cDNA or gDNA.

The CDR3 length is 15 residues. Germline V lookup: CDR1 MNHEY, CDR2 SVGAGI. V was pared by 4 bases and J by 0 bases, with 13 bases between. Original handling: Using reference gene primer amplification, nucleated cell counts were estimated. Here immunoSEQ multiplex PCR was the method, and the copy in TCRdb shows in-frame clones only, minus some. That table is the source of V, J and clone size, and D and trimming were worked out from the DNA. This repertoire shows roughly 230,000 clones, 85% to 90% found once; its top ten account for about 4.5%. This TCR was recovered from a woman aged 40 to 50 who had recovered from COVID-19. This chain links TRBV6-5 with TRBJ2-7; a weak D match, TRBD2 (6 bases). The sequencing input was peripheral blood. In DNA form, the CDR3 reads TGTGCCAGCAGTTCCCAGTCGGGGGTCTCCTACGAGCAGTACTTC. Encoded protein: CASSSQSGVSYEQYF.